The rows below give T cell receptor beta chains drawn from one sample of a study of T cell responses to AZD1222 COVID-19 vaccine. Sequenced by immunoSEQ multiplex PCR; TCRdb stores in-frame clones only, minus some. The profile shows about 120,000 clones, roughly 87% of them singletons. The sample in question was peripheral blood, obtained on day 0 of AZD1222 vaccination. The receptors stem from an adult in good health. Both conserved end residues are part of each CDR3. A D gene is named only where the DNA matches it firmly. Clone size is given for some rows only: seen once, a few or many times, or a class if the clone is expanded.

j_gene: TRBJ1-1
abundance: -
d_gene: TRBD1
v_gene: TRBV5-1
CDR3aa: CASSGQGNTEAFF
CDR3nt: TGCGCCAGCAGTGGACAGGGGAACACTGAAGCTTTCTTT

j_gene: TRBJ2-1
abundance: -
d_gene: -
v_gene: TRBV27
CDR3aa: CASTPRSSYNEQFF
CDR3nt: TGTGCCAGCACCCCGAGGAGCTCCTACAATGAGCAGTTCTTC

j_gene: TRBJ1-1
abundance: -
d_gene: -
v_gene: TRBV28
CDR3aa: CASGWGAFF
CDR3nt: TGTGCCAGCGGATGGGGGGCTTTCTTT

j_gene: TRBJ2-4
abundance: -
d_gene: -
v_gene: TRBV11-2
CDR3aa: CASSLASLNIQYF
CDR3nt: TGTGCCAGCAGCTTAGCCAGTTTGAACATTCAGTACTTC

j_gene: TRBJ1-5
abundance: -
d_gene: -
v_gene: TRBV5-6
CDR3aa: CASSLRGSNQPQHF
CDR3nt: TGTGCCAGCAGCTTGCGGGGGAGCAATCAGCCCCAGCATTTT

j_gene: TRBJ2-3
abundance: -
d_gene: -
v_gene: TRBV30
CDR3aa: CAWSEGGDTQYF
CDR3nt: TGTGCCTGGAGTGAGGGGGGAGATACGCAGTATTTT

j_gene: TRBJ2-6
abundance: -
d_gene: -
v_gene: TRBV4-1
CDR3aa: CASSQEGAGANVLTF
CDR3nt: TGCGCCAGCAGCCAGGAGGGGGCCGGGGCCAACGTCCTGACTTTC

j_gene: TRBJ1-1
abundance: few
d_gene: -
v_gene: TRBV5-1
CDR3aa: CASSLDWGVDAFF
CDR3nt: TGCGCCAGCAGCTTGGACTGGGGGGTAGACGCTTTCTTT

j_gene: TRBJ2-5
abundance: -
d_gene: TRBD2
v_gene: TRBV6-5
CDR3aa: CASSYAGDQETQYF
CDR3nt: TGTGCCAGCAGTTACGCGGGGGACCAAGAGACCCAGTACTTC

j_gene: TRBJ1-1
abundance: few
d_gene: -
v_gene: TRBV19
CDR3aa: CASSLTRGHDTEAFF
CDR3nt: TGTGCCAGTAGCCTTACCCGGGGCCACGACACTGAAGCTTTCTTT

j_gene: TRBJ2-2
abundance: -
d_gene: -
v_gene: TRBV7-3
CDR3aa: CASSSGEAGELFF
CDR3nt: TGTGCCAGCAGTTCGGGAGAGGCCGGGGAGCTGTTTTTT

j_gene: TRBJ2-7
abundance: -
d_gene: -
v_gene: TRBV24-1
CDR3aa: CATSVPGQQSEQYF
CDR3nt: TGTGCCACCAGTGTCCCGGGACAACAGTCCGAGCAGTACTTC

j_gene: TRBJ2-7
abundance: once
d_gene: TRBD2
v_gene: TRBV7-8
CDR3aa: CASSLGSGASYEQYF
CDR3nt: TGTGCCAGCAGCTTAGGGAGCGGGGCTTCCTACGAGCAGTACTTC

j_gene: TRBJ1-5
abundance: -
d_gene: -
v_gene: TRBV24-1
CDR3aa: CATSDPGSENQPQHF
CDR3nt: TGTGCCACCAGTGACCCAGGGTCTGAAAATCAGCCCCAGCATTTT

j_gene: TRBJ1-1
abundance: -
d_gene: -
v_gene: TRBV7-3
CDR3aa: CASSFGANTEAFF
CDR3nt: TGTGCCAGCAGCTTCGGGGCGAACACTGAAGCTTTCTTT

j_gene: TRBJ2-2
abundance: -
d_gene: -
v_gene: TRBV4-2
CDR3aa: CASSQERTPTGELFF
CDR3nt: TGTGCCAGCAGCCAAGAGAGGACACCAACCGGGGAGCTGTTTTTT

j_gene: TRBJ2-2
abundance: -
d_gene: -
v_gene: TRBV9
CDR3aa: CASSRAYREGRTGELFF
CDR3nt: TGTGCCAGCAGTCGTGCATACAGGGAAGGTCGCACCGGGGAGCTGTTTTTT

j_gene: TRBJ2-1
abundance: -
d_gene: -
v_gene: TRBV12-5
CDR3aa: CASGWGFYNEQFF
CDR3nt: TGTGCTAGTGGTTGGGGTTTTTACAATGAGCAGTTCTTC

j_gene: TRBJ2-1
abundance: -
d_gene: TRBD2
v_gene: TRBV3-1/TRBV3-2
CDR3aa: CASSQIASGKGEQFF
CDR3nt: TGTGCCAGCAGCCAAATCGCTAGCGGGAAGGGTGAGCAGTTCTTC

j_gene: TRBJ1-1
abundance: -
d_gene: -
v_gene: TRBV7-8
CDR3aa: CASTRDGGDGEAFF
CDR3nt: TGTGCCAGCACCAGGGACGGAGGTGATGGTGAAGCTTTCTTT

j_gene: TRBJ2-7
abundance: -
d_gene: TRBD1
v_gene: TRBV3-1/TRBV3-2
CDR3aa: CASSHAGTGAYEQYF
CDR3nt: TGTGCCAGCAGCCATGCCGGGACAGGTGCCTACGAGCAGTACTTC

j_gene: TRBJ1-5
abundance: -
d_gene: TRBD1
v_gene: TRBV6-2/TRBV6-3
CDR3aa: CASSPLGQGGYQPQHF
CDR3nt: TGTGCCAGCAGTCCCCTCGGACAGGGGGGATATCAGCCCCAGCATTTT

j_gene: TRBJ2-3
abundance: once
d_gene: TRBD2
v_gene: TRBV28
CDR3aa: CASRLAGGEDTQYF
CDR3nt: TGTGCCAGCAGACTAGCGGGAGGGGAAGATACGCAGTATTTT

j_gene: TRBJ1-2
abundance: once
d_gene: -
v_gene: TRBV5-5
CDR3aa: CASSSEYGYTF
CDR3nt: TGTGCCAGCAGCTCGGAGTATGGCTACACCTTC

j_gene: TRBJ1-1
abundance: -
d_gene: -
v_gene: TRBV27
CDR3aa: CASSSSGRGNTEAFF
CDR3nt: TGTGCCAGCAGTTCCTCCGGAAGGGGAAACACTGAAGCTTTCTTT

j_gene: TRBJ2-1
abundance: -
d_gene: TRBD1
v_gene: TRBV7-3
CDR3aa: CASSFQGGGITDEQFF
CDR3nt: TGTGCCAGCAGCTTTCAAGGGGGCGGAATTACGGATGAGCAGTTCTTC

j_gene: TRBJ1-2
abundance: -
d_gene: -
v_gene: TRBV29-1
CDR3aa: CSVELSGTYGYTF
CDR3nt: TGCAGCGTTGAGCTTTCTGGGACCTATGGCTACACCTTC

j_gene: TRBJ2-3
abundance: -
d_gene: TRBD1
v_gene: TRBV7-2
CDR3aa: CASIPDRGADTQYF
CDR3nt: TGTGCCAGCATCCCAGACAGGGGGGCAGATACGCAGTATTTT

j_gene: TRBJ1-5
abundance: -
d_gene: -
v_gene: TRBV4-1
CDR3aa: CASSQVMGNQPQHF
CDR3nt: TGCGCCAGCAGCCAAGTTATGGGGAATCAGCCCCAGCATTTT

j_gene: TRBJ1-5
abundance: -
d_gene: -
v_gene: TRBV2
CDR3aa: CASSEALSRNNQPQHF
CDR3nt: TGTGCCAGCAGTGAAGCGCTTTCTAGAAACAATCAGCCCCAGCATTTT

j_gene: TRBJ2-7
abundance: -
d_gene: TRBD1
v_gene: TRBV11-2
CDR3aa: CASSFGTASYEQYF
CDR3nt: TGTGCCAGCAGCTTCGGGACAGCATCCTACGAGCAGTACTTC

j_gene: TRBJ1-4
abundance: -
d_gene: TRBD1
v_gene: TRBV19
CDR3aa: CASSIGPGGNEKLFF
CDR3nt: TGTGCCAGTAGTATCGGTCCAGGGGGGAACGAAAAACTGTTTTTT

j_gene: TRBJ2-6
abundance: few
d_gene: -
v_gene: TRBV19
CDR3aa: CASSTETGWRGANVLTF
CDR3nt: TGTGCCAGTAGTACCGAGACAGGCTGGAGGGGGGCCAACGTCCTGACTTTC

j_gene: TRBJ2-7
abundance: once
d_gene: -
v_gene: TRBV5-1
CDR3aa: CASSLGAVSIYEQYF
CDR3nt: TGCGCCAGCAGCTTGGGAGCCGTGAGCATCTACGAGCAGTACTTC

j_gene: TRBJ1-5
abundance: -
d_gene: TRBD1
v_gene: TRBV24-1
CDR3aa: CATSDSTGGGDQPQHF
CDR3nt: TGTGCCACCAGTGACTCCACAGGGGGAGGTGACCAGCCCCAGCATTTT

j_gene: TRBJ1-2
abundance: -
d_gene: -
v_gene: TRBV18
CDR3aa: CASSVSRVDGYTF
CDR3nt: TGTGCCAGCTCAGTTTCCAGGGTGGATGGCTACACCTTC

j_gene: TRBJ1-1
abundance: -
d_gene: -
v_gene: TRBV28
CDR3aa: CASSFRLTEAFF
CDR3nt: TGTGCCAGCAGTTTCCGGCTGACTGAAGCTTTCTTT

j_gene: TRBJ2-7
abundance: -
d_gene: -
v_gene: TRBV19
CDR3aa: CASSGWDGSYEQYF
CDR3nt: TGTGCCAGTAGTGGATGGGACGGGTCCTACGAGCAGTACTTC

j_gene: TRBJ1-2
abundance: -
d_gene: -
v_gene: TRBV18
CDR3aa: CASSPLGGRDNYGYTF
CDR3nt: TGTGCCAGCTCACCTTTGGGCGGACGGGATAACTATGGCTACACCTTC

j_gene: TRBJ2-7
abundance: -
d_gene: -
v_gene: TRBV27
CDR3aa: CASTRRGDPGVHEQYF
CDR3nt: TGTGCCAGCACCCGGAGAGGGGACCCGGGGGTCCACGAGCAGTACTTC

j_gene: TRBJ1-6
abundance: -
d_gene: -
v_gene: TRBV15
CDR3aa: CATSREGGSNSPLHF
CDR3nt: TGTGCCACCAGCAGAGAAGGGGGGAGCAATTCACCCCTCCACTTT

j_gene: TRBJ1-3
abundance: once
d_gene: -
v_gene: TRBV6-1
CDR3aa: CASSGRGAGNTIYF
CDR3nt: TGTGCCAGCAGTGGAAGGGGGGCTGGAAACACCATATATTTT

j_gene: TRBJ1-5
abundance: -
d_gene: -
v_gene: TRBV19
CDR3aa: CASSPTWGSNQPQHF
CDR3nt: TGTGCCAGTAGTCCCACGTGGGGGAGTAATCAGCCCCAGCATTTT

j_gene: TRBJ2-6
abundance: -
d_gene: -
v_gene: TRBV30
CDR3aa: CAWTGTEFNVLTF
CDR3nt: TGTGCCTGGACGGGAACTGAATTCAACGTCCTGACTTTC

j_gene: TRBJ2-2
abundance: -
d_gene: -
v_gene: TRBV7-2
CDR3aa: CASSSGRASNTGELFF
CDR3nt: TGTGCCAGCAGCTCGGGCAGGGCGTCGAACACCGGGGAGCTGTTTTTT

j_gene: TRBJ2-7
abundance: -
d_gene: -
v_gene: TRBV28
CDR3aa: CASSYSTYEQYF
CDR3nt: TGTGCCAGCAGTTATAGTACCTACGAGCAGTACTTC

j_gene: TRBJ1-5
abundance: -
d_gene: -
v_gene: TRBV7-9
CDR3aa: CASSFPRQPQHF
CDR3nt: TGTGCCAGCAGCTTTCCGCGTCAGCCCCAGCATTTT

j_gene: TRBJ1-2
abundance: -
d_gene: TRBD1
v_gene: TRBV5-4
CDR3aa: CASSGTGKRGYTF
CDR3nt: TGTGCCAGCAGCGGGACAGGCAAGCGGGGCTACACCTTC

j_gene: TRBJ1-1
abundance: once
d_gene: -
v_gene: TRBV6-5
CDR3aa: CASSYPPAGTEAFF
CDR3nt: TGTGCCAGCAGTTACCCCCCCGCGGGGACTGAAGCTTTCTTT

j_gene: TRBJ1-6
abundance: few
d_gene: -
v_gene: TRBV3-1/TRBV3-2
CDR3aa: CASSQEIGEFSPLHF
CDR3nt: TGTGCCAGCAGCCAAGAAATCGGGGAGTTTTCACCCCTCCACTTT

j_gene: TRBJ2-2
abundance: -
d_gene: -
v_gene: TRBV27
CDR3aa: CASRRGGGNTGELFF
CDR3nt: TGTGCCAGCAGGAGAGGTGGAGGGAACACCGGGGAGCTGTTTTTT

j_gene: TRBJ1-4
abundance: -
d_gene: -
v_gene: TRBV28
CDR3aa: CASSLRGFREKLFF
CDR3nt: TGTGCCAGCAGTTTACGAGGGTTCCGGGAAAAACTGTTTTTT

j_gene: TRBJ1-6
abundance: -
d_gene: TRBD1
v_gene: TRBV5-6
CDR3aa: CASSTITQGANNSPLHF
CDR3nt: TGTGCCAGCAGCACGATAACTCAGGGGGCGAATAATTCACCCCTCCACTTT

j_gene: TRBJ2-7
abundance: medium-sized
d_gene: TRBD1
v_gene: TRBV29-1
CDR3aa: CSVEDPRGQGVDEQYF
CDR3nt: TGCAGCGTTGAAGATCCCCGAGGACAGGGAGTGGACGAGCAGTACTTC

j_gene: TRBJ2-3
abundance: -
d_gene: -
v_gene: TRBV6-1
CDR3aa: CASSDKRAGILRTDTQYF
CDR3nt: TGTGCCAGCAGTGACAAGCGGGCTGGAATCCTTCGCACAGATACGCAGTATTTT

j_gene: TRBJ1-2
abundance: -
d_gene: TRBD1
v_gene: TRBV28
CDR3aa: CASETGNYGYTF
CDR3nt: TGTGCCAGCGAGACAGGGAACTATGGCTACACCTTC